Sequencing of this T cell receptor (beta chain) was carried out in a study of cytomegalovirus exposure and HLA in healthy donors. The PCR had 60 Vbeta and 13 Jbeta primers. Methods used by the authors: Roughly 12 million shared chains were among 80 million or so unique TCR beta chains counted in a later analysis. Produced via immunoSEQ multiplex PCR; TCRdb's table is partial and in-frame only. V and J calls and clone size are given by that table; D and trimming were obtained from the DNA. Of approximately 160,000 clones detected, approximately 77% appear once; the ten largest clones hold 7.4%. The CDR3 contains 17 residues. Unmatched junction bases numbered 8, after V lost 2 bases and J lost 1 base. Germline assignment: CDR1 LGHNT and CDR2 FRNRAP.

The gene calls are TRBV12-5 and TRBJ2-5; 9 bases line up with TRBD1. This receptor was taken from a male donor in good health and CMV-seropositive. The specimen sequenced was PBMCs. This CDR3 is CASGLLRTGEIQETQYF. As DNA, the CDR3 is TGTGCTAGTGGTTTGCTTCGGACAGGGGAGATCCAAGAGACCCAGTACTTC.